What follows is one T cell receptor beta chain and its context. Antigen unknown. These data originate in a study of shared clonotypes between healthy human individuals. The CDR3 sequence is 14 residues long. Germline assignment: CDR1 MNHEY and CDR2 SMNVEV (reference sequence). J gave up 2 bases and V 5 bases, and 3 bases lay outside the gene matches. The authors ran the assay at deep level. TCRdb's copy holds only in-frame clones and misses some; the assay was immunoSEQ multiplex PCR. The repertoire includes hundreds of thousands of clones, roughly four fifths of them detected once, and 12% sits in the top ten. Notes on the study in general: The study sampled only blood, and tissue repertoires likely differ.

Sequenced: PBMCs. This clonotype was sampled from a woman in her forties in good health. Some clones in this sample may be carry-over from other donors' samples. J is TRBJ1-5 and V is TRBV27; 7 bases match TRBD1. As DNA, the CDR3 is TGTGCCAGCAGTCCCGGACAGGGCAATCAGCCCCAGCATTTT. It codes for CASSPGQGNQPQHF.